This TCR beta chain was documented in a study of CD4 T cells in relation to SARS-CoV-2 and coronaviruses. CDR1 and CDR2 (germline): MDHEN, SYDVKM. V was pared by 5 bases and J by 8 bases, with 12 bases between. The CDR3 spans 13 residues. Before the COVID-19 pandemic, during about 2010-2018, CD4+ T cells were taken from unexposed donors. The table lists this clone with a few counts. TCRdb keeps only in-frame clones here, not all; method: immunoSEQ multiplex PCR. The sample comprises about 59,000 clones, approximately 90% of which are singletons, and roughly 1.4% rests with the top ten. This chain connects TRBV28 to TRBJ1-4; D is unresolved. The sequence was collected from a human donor in good health. Source material: memory CD4+ T cells from PBMCs. CDR3 in DNA: TGTGCCAGCAGTGTCTTAGGGAAGGAAAAACTGTTTTTT. Protein sequence: CASSVLGKEKLFF.